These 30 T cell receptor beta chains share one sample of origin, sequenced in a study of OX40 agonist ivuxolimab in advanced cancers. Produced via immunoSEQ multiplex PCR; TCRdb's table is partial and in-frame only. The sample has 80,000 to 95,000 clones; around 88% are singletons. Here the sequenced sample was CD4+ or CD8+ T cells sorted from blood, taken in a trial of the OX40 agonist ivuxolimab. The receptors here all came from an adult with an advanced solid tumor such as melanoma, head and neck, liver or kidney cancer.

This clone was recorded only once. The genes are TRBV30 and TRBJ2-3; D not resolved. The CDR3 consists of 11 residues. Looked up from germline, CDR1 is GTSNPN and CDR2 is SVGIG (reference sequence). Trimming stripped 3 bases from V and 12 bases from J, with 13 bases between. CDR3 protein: CAWSSSNSQYF. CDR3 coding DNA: TGTGCCTGGAGCTCGTCCAACTCCCAGTATTTT.

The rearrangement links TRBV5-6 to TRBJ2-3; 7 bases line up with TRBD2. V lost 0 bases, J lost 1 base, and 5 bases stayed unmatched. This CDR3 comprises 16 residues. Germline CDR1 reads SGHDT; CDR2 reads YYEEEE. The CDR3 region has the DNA TGTGCCAGCAGCTTGGAGCTTAGCGGGCGCACAGATACGCAGTATTTT. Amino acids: CASSLELSGRTDTQYF.

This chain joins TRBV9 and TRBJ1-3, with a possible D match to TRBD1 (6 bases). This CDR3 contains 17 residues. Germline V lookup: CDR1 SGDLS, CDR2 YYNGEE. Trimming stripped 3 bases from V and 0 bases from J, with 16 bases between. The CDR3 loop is CASSEAGTTGSGNTIYF. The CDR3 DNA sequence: TGTGCCAGCAGCGAGGCCGGGACAACCGGCTCTGGAAACACCATATATTTT.

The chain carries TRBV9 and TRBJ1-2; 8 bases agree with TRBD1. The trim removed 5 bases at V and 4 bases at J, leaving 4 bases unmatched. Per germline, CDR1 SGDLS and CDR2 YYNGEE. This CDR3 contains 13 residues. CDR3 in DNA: TGTGCCAGCAGTGCTACAGGGGGCTATGGCTACACCTTC. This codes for CASSATGGYGYTF. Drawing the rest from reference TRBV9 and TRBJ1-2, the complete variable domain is DSGVTQTPKHLITATGQRVTLRCSPRSGDLSVYWYQQSLDQGLQFLIQYYNGEERAKGNILERFSAQQFPDLHSELNLSSLELGDSALYFCASSATGGYGYTFGSGTRLTVV.

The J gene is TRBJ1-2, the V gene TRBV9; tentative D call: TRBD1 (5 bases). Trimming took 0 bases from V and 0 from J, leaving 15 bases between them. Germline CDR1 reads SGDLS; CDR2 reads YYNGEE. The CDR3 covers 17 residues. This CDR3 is CASSVEGRATANYGYTF. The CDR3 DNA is TGTGCCAGCAGCGTAGAGGGCAGGGCGACGGCTAACTATGGCTACACCTTC.

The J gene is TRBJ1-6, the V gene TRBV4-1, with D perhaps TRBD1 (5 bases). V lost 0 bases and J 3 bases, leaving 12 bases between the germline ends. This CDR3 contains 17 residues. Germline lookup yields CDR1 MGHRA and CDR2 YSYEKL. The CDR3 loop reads CASSQDSGTYYNSPLHF. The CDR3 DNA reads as TGCGCCAGCAGCCAAGATTCCGGGACGTACTATAATTCACCCCTCCACTTT.

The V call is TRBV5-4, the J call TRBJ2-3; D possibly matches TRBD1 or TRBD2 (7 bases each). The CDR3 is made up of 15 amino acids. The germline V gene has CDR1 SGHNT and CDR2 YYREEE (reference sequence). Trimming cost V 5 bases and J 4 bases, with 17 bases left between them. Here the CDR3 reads CASRPGGGGADTQYF. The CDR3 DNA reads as TGTGCCAGCAGACCAGGGGGGGGAGGGGCAGATACGCAGTATTTT.

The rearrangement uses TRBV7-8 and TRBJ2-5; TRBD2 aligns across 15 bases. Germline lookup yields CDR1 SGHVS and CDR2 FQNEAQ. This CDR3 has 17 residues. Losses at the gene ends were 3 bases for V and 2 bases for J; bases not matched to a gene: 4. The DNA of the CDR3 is TGTGCCAGCAGCTTCTGGACTAGCGGGGGGGGACAAGAGACCCAGTACTTC. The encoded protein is CASSFWTSGGGQETQYF.

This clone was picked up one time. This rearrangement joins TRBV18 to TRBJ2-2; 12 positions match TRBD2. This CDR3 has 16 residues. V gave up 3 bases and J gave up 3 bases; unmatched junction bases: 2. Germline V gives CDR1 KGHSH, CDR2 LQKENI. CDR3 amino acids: CASSPGTSGYTGELFF. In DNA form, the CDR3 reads TGTGCCAGCTCACCTGGGACTAGCGGGTACACCGGGGAGCTGTTTTTT.

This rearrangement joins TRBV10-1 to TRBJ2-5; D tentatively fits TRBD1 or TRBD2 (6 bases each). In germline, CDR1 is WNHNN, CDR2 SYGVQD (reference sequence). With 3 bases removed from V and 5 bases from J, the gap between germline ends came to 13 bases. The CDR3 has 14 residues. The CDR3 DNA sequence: TGCGCCAGCAGTGATGGGGGGCGATGGGAGACCCAGTACTTC. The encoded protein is CASSDGGRWETQYF.

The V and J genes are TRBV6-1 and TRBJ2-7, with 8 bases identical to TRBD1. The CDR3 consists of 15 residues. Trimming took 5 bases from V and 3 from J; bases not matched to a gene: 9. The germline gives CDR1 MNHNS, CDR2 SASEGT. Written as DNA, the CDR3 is TGTGCCAGCAGTCCTTCCGGGACAGGAGACTACGAGCAGTACTTC. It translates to CASSPSGTGDYEQYF.

This CDR3 is CASSEPPSRGTGELFF. In DNA form, the CDR3 reads TGTGCCAGCAGTGAACCCCCAAGTCGGGGCACCGGGGAGCTGTTTTTT. This rearrangement joins TRBV25-1 to TRBJ2-2; TRBD2 is a possible D gene (5 bases). The CDR3 length is 16 residues. Looked up from germline, CDR1 is MGHDK and CDR2 is SYGVNS. Trimming took off 2 bases at V and 4 bases at J, with 14 bases between the two ends.

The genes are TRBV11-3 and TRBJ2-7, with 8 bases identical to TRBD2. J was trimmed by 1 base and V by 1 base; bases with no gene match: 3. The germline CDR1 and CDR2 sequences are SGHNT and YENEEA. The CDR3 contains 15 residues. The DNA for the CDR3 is TGTGCCAGCAGCTTAGCGGGAGGGCCGTCCTACGAGCAGTACTTC. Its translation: CASSLAGGPSYEQYF.

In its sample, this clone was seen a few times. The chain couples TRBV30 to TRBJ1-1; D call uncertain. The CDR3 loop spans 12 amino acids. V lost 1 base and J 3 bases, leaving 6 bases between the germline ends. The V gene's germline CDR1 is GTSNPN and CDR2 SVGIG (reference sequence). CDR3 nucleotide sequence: TGTGCCTGGAGTGCCTTGGACACTGAAGCTTTCTTT. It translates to CAWSALDTEAFF.

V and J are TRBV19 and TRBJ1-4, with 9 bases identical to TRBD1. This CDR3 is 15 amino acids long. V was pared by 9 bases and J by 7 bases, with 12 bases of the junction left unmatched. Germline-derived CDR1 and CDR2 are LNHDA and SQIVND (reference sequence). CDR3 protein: CASWGRRQGGEKLFF. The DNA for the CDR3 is TGTGCCAGCTGGGGTAGACGACAGGGGGGTGAAAAACTGTTTTTT.

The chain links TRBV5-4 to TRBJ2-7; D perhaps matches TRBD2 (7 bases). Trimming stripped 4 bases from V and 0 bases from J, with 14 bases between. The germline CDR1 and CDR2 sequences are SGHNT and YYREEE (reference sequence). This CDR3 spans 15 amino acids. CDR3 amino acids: CASSRGAESSYEQYF. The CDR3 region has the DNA TGTGCCAGCAGCCGGGGGGCAGAGAGCTCCTACGAGCAGTACTTC.

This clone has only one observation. The CDR3 nucleotides read TGTGCCAGCAGCCAAGAACCCGGTCCCGACACCATATATTTT. The encoded protein is CASSQEPGPDTIYF. The genes are TRBV4-2 and TRBJ1-3; D unresolved. Germline values: CDR1 LGHNA, CDR2 YNFKEQ. V was trimmed by 0 bases and J by 8 bases, leaving 11 bases between them. The CDR3 extends over 14 amino acids.

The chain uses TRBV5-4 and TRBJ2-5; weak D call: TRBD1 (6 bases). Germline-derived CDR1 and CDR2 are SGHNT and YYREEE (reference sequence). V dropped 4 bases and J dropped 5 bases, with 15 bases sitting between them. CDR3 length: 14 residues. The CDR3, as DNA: TGTGCCAGCAGCATCGGACAGTTGAGGGAGACCCAGTACTTC. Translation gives CASSIGQLRETQYF. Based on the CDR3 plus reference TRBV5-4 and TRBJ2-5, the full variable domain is ETGVTQSPTHLIKTRGQQVTLRCSSQSGHNTVSWYQQALGQGPQFIFQYYREEENGRGNFPPRFSGLQFPNYSSELNVNALELDDSALYLCASSIGQLRETQYFGPGTRLLVL.

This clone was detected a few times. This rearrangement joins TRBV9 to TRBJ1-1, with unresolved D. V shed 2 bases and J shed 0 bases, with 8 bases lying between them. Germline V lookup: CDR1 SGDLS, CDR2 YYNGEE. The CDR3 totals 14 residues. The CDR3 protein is CASSVTQMNTEAFF. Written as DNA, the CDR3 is TGTGCCAGCAGCGTTACACAGATGAACACTGAAGCTTTCTTT.

The CDR3 sequence is CSAADEGEAFF. In DNA, the CDR3 is TGCAGCGCCGCCGACGAGGGTGAAGCTTTCTTT. The chain links TRBV29-1 to TRBJ1-1; unclear D gene. CDR1 SQVTM and CDR2 ANQGSEA come from the germline V gene. Trimming removed 7 bases at V and 7 bases at J, with 13 bases between. The length of the CDR3 is 11 residues.

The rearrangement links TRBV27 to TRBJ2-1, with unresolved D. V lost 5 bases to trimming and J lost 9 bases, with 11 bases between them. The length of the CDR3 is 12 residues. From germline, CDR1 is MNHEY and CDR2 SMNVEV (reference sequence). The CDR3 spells CASSPFHGEQFF. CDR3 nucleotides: TGTGCCAGCAGTCCTTTTCACGGTGAGCAGTTCTTC.

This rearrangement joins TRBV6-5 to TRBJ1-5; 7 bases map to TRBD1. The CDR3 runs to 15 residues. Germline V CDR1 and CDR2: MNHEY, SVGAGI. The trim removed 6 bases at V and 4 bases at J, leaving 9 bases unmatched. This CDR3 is CASSPRQGTNQPQHF. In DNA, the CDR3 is TGTGCCAGCAGCCCCAGACAGGGAACGAATCAGCCCCAGCATTTT.

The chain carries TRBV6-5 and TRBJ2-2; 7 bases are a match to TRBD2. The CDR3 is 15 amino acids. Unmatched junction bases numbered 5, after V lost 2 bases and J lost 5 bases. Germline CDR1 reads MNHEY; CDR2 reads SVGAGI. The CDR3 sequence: CASSYAGDPTGELFF. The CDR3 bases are TGTGCCAGCAGTTACGCGGGAGACCCGACCGGGGAGCTGTTTTTT.

The CDR3 nucleotides are TGTGCCAGCAGCGGGGGGGCATCGTACTCACCCCTCCACTTT. Its translation: CASSGGASYSPLHF. The V gene is TRBV9, the J gene TRBJ1-6, with a possible D match to TRBD1 (6 bases). Germline V gene sequence: CDR1 SGDLS, CDR2 YYNGEE. CDR3 size: 14 residues. V gave up 3 bases and J gave up 10 bases, with 14 bases separating them.

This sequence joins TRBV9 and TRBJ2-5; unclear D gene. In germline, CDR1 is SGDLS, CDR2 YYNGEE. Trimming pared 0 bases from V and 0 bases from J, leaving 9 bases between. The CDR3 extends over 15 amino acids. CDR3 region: CASSVATVNQETQYF. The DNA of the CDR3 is TGTGCCAGCAGCGTAGCCACAGTTAACCAAGAGACCCAGTACTTC.

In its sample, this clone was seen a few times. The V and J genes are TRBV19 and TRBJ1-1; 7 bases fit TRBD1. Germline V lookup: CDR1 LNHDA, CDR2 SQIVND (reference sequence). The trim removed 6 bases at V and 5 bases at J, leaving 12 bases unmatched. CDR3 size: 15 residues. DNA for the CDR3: TGTGCCAGTAGCCCCAGCTCAGTCAGGGGGACTGAAGCTTTCTTT. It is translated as CASSPSSVRGTEAFF.

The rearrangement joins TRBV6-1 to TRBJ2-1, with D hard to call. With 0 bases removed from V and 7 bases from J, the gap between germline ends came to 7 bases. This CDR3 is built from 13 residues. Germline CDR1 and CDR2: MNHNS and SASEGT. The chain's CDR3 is CASSEAATNEQFF. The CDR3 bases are TGTGCCAGCAGTGAAGCTGCTACTAATGAGCAGTTCTTC.

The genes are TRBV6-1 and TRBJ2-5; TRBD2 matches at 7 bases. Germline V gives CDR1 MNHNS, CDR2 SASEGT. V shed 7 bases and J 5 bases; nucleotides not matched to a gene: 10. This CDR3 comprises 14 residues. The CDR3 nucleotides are TGTGCCAGCACCAGACTAGCAGGTTGGGAGACCCAGTACTTC. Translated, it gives CASTRLAGWETQYF.

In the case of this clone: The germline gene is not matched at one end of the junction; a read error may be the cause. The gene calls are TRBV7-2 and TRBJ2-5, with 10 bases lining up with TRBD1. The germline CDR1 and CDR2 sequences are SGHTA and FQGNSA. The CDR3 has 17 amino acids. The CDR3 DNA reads TGTGCCAGCAGCAAGGGACAGGGGACAAGGGACCAGGAGACCCAGTACTTC. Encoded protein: CASSKGQGTRDQETQYF.

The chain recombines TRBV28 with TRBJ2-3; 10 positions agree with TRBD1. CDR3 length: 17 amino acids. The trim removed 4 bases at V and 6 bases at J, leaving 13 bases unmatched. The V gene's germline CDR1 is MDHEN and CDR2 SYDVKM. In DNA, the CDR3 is TGTGCCAGCAGTTCCTCCTTCATTGACAGGGGGCTTGATACGCAGTATTTT. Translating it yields CASSSSFIDRGLDTQYF.